This T cell receptor (beta chain) emerged from a study of human T cells and chemical hapten exposure. Study context: A patient group, mainly female, showed alopecia areata, totalis or universalis. Study-level results: Patch test score was positively correlated with the counts of TCRs that had expanded at PT1.

Described time point: pre-sensitization, week 0. Treatment described: therapeutic diphenylcyclopropenone sensitization with weekly scalp DPC. Unfractionated whole blood yielded total RNA. The CDR3 runs to 13 residues. V lost 3 bases and J lost 5; bases outside the gene matches: 5. In germline, CDR1 is SQVTM, CDR2 ANQGSEA. This clonotype has a count of ten or more. The antigen is not known. A single record per CDR3 protein comes from TCRdb applying MiXCR to the RACE reads. This sample yields tens of thousands of distinct CDR3 sequences, of which 10% are seen a single time; roughly 27% belongs to the top ten.

Specimen: whole blood, collected in connection with sensitization to the hapten diphenylcyclopropenone (DPC). The chain recombines TRBV29-1 with TRBJ2-3; 7 bases are shared with TRBD2. The source is a man aged 50 or older with alopecia areata. Some clones in this sample may be carry-over from other donors' samples. The CDR3 coding sequence is TGCAGCGTTGAGTATAGCGGGCAAGATACGCAGTATTTT. This codes for CSVEYSGQDTQYF.